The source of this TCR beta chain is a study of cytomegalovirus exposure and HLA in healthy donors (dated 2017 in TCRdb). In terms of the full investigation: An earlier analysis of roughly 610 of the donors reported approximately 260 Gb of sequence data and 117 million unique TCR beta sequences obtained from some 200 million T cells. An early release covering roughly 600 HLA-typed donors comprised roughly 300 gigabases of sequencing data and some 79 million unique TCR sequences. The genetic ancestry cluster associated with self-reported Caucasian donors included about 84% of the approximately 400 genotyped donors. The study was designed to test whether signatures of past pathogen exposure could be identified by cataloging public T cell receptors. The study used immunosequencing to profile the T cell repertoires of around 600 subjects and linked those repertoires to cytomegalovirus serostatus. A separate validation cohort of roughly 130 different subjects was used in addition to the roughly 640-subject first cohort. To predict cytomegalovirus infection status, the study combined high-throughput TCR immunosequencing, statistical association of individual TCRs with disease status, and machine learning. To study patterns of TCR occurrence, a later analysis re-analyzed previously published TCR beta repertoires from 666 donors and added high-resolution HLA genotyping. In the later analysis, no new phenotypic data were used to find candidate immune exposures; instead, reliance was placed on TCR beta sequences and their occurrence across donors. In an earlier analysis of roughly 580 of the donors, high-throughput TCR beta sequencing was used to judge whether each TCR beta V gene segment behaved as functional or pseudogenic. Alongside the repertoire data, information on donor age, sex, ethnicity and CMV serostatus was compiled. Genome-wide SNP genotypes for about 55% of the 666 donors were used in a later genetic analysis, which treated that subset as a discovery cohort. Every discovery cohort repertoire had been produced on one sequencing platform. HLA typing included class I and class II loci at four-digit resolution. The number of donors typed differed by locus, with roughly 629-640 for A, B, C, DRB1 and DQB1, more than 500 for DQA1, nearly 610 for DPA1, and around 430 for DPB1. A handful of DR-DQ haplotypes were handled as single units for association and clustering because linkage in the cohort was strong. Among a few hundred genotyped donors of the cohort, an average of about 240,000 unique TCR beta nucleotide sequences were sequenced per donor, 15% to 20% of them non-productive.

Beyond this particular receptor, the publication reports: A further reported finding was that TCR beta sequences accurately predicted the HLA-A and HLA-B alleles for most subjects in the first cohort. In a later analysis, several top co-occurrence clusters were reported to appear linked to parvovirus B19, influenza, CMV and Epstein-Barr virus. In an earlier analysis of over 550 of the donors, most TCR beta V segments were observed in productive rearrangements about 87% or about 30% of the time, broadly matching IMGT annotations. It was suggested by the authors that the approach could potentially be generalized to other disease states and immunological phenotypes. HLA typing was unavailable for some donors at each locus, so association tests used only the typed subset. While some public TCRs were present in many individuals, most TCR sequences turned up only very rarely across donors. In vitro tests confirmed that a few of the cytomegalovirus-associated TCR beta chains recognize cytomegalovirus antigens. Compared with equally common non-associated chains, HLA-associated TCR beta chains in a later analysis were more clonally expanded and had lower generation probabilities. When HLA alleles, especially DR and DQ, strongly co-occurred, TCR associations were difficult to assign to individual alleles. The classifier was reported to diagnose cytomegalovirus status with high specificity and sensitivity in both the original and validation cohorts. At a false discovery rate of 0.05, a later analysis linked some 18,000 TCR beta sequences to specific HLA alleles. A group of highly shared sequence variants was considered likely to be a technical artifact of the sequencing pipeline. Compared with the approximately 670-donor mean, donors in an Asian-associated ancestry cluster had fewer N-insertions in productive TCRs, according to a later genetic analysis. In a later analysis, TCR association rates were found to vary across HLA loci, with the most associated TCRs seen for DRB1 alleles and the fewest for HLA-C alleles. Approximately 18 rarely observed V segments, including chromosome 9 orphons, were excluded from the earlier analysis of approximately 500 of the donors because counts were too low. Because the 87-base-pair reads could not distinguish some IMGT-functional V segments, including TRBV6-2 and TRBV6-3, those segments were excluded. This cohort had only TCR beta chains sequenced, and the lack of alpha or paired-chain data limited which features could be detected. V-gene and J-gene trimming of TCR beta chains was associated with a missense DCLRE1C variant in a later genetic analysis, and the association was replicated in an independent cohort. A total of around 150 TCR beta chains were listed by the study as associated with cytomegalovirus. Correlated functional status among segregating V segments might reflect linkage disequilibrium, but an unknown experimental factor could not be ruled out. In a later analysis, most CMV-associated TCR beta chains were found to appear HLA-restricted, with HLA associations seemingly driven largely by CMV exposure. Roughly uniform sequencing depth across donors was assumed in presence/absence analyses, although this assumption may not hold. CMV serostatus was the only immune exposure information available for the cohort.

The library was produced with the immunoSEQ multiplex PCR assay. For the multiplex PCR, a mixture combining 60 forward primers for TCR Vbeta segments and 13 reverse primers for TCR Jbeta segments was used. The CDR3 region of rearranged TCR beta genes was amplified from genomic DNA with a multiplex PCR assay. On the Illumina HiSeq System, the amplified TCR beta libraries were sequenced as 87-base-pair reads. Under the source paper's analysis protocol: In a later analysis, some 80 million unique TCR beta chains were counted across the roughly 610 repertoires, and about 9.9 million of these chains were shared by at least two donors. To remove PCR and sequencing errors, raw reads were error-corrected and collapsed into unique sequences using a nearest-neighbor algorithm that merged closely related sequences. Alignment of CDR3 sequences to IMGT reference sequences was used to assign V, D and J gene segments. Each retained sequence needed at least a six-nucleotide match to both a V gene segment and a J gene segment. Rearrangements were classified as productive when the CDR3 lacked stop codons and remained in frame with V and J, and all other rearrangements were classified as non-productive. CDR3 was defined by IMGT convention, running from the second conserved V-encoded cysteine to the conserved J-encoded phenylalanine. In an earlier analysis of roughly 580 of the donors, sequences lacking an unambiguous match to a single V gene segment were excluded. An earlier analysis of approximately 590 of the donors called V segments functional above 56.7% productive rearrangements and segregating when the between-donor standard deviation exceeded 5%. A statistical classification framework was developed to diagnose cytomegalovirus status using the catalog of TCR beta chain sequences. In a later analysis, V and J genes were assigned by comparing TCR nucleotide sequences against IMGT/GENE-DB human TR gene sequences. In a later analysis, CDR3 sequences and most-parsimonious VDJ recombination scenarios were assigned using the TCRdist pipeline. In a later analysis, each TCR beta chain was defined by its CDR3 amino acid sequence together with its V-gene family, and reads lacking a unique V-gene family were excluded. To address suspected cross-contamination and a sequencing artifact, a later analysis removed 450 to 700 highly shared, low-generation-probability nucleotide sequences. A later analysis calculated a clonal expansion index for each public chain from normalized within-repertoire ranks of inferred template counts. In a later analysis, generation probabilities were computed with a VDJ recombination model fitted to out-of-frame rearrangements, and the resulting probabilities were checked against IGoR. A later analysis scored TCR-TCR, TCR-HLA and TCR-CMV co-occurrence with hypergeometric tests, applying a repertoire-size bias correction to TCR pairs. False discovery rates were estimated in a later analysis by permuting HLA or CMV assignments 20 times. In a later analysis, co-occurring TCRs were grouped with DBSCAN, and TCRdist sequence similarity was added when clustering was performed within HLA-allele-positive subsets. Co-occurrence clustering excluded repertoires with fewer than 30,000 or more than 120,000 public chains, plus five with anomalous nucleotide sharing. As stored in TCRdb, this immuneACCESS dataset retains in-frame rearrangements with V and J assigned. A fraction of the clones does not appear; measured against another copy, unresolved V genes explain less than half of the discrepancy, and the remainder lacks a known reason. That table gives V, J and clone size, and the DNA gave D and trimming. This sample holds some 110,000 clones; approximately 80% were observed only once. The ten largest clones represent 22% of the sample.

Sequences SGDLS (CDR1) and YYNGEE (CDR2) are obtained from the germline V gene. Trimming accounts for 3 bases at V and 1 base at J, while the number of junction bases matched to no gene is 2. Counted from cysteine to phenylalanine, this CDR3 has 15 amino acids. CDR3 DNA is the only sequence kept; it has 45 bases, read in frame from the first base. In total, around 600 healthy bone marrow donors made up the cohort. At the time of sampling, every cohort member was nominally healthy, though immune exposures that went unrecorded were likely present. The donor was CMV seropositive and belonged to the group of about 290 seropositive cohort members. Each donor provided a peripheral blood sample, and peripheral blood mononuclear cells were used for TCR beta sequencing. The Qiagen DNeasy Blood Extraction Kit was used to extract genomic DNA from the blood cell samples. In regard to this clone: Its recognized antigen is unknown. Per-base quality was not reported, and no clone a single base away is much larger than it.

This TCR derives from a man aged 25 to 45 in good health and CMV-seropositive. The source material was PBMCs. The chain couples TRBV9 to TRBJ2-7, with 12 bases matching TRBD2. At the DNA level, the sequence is TGTGCCAGCAGCGCTACTAGCGGGGGGTCCTACGAGCAGTACTTC. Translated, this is CASSATSGGSYEQYF.